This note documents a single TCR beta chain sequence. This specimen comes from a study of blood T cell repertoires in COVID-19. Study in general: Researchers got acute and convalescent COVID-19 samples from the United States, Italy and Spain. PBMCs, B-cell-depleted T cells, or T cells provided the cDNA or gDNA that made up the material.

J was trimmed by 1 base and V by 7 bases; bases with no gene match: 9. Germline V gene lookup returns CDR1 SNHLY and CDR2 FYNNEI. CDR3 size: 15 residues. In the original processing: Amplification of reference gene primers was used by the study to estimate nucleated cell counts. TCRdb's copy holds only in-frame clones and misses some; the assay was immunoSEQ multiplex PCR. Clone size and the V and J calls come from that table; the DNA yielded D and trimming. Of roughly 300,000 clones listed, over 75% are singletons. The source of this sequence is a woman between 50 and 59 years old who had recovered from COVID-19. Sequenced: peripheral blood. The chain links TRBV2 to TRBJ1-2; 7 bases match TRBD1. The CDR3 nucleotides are TGTGCCAGCAACGAACCTTCAGGGGGTAACTATGGCTACACCTTC. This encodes CASNEPSGGNYGYTF.